These T cell receptor beta chains were read from a single sample in a study of shared clonotypes between healthy human individuals. Assay: immunoSEQ multiplex PCR; the TCRdb copy retains only in-frame clones and omits some. The repertoire has roughly 500,000 clones, roughly 77% of them found once; the top ten carry roughly an eighth. The sample was PBMCs. Every receptor here comes from a middle-aged woman in good health. Some clones in this sample may be carry-over from other donors' samples. CDR3s include the opening cysteine and the closing phenylalanine or tryptophan. Each record gives: J gene, V gene, D gene, clone size, CDR3 DNA, CDR3 protein. D genes are given only for firm matches. Size values are once, few and many counts, or a class for expanded clones, and some rows have none.

J: TRBJ2-1; V: TRBV9; D: TRBD1; size: NA; DNA: TGTGCCAGCAGCGTAGCTACAGGGGGTGAGCAGTTCTTC; CDR3: CASSVATGGEQFF
J: TRBJ1-2; V: TRBV28; D: NA; size: NA; DNA: TGTGCCAGCAGTTTGGACACTAACTATGGCTACACCTTC; CDR3: CASSLDTNYGYTF
J: TRBJ2-3; V: TRBV29-1; D: TRBD2; size: NA; DNA: TGCAGCGTTGCCCGGACTAGCGGGACCTCAGATACGCAGTATTTT; CDR3: CSVARTSGTSDTQYF
J: TRBJ2-1; V: TRBV28; D: NA; size: NA; DNA: TGTGCCAGCAGTACCTCCCCCAGTGGTGAGCAGTTCTTC; CDR3: CASSTSPSGEQFF
J: TRBJ2-3; V: TRBV27; D: NA; size: NA; DNA: TGTGCCAGCAGTTCCACCTTTGAGCGGCTACGGTCGGATACGCAGTATTTT; CDR3: CASSSTFERLRSDTQYF
J: TRBJ2-2; V: TRBV7-3; D: TRBD2; size: NA; DNA: TGTGCCAGCAGCCCGGGACTAGCGAACACCGGGGAGCTGTTTTTT; CDR3: CASSPGLANTGELFF
J: TRBJ2-3; V: TRBV5-6; D: NA; size: NA; DNA: TGTGCCAGCAGCTCCCTAAGGGGGGCGACAGATACGCAGTATTTT; CDR3: CASSSLRGATDTQYF
J: TRBJ1-4; V: TRBV30; D: NA; size: NA; DNA: TGTGCCTGGAAATCACAAGGGACACCGAATGAAAAACTGTTTTTT; CDR3: CAWKSQGTPNEKLFF
J: TRBJ1-1; V: TRBV28; D: NA; size: few; DNA: TGTGCCAGCAGTTTAGGGGCCAACACTGAAGCTTTCTTT; CDR3: CASSLGANTEAFF
J: TRBJ1-1; V: TRBV6-1; D: NA; size: NA; DNA: TGTGCCAGCAGTGGAGAACAGGGCACTGAAGCTTTCTTT; CDR3: CASSGEQGTEAFF